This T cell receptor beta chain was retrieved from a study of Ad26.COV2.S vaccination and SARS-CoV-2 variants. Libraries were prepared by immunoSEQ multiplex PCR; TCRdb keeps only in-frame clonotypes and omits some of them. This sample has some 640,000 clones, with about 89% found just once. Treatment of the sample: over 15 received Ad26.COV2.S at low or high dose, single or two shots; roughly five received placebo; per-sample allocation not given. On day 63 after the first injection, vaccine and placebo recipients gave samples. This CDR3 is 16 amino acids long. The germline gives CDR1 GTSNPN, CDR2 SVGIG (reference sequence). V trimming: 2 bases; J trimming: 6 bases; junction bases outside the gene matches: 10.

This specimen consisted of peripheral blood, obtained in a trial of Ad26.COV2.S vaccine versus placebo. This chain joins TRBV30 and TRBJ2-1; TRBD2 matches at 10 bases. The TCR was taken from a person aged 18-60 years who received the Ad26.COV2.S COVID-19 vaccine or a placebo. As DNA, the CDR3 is TGTGCCTGGAGTTATGGACCTAGCGGGAGAAGCAATGAGCAGTTCTTC. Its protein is CAWSYGPSGRSNEQFF.